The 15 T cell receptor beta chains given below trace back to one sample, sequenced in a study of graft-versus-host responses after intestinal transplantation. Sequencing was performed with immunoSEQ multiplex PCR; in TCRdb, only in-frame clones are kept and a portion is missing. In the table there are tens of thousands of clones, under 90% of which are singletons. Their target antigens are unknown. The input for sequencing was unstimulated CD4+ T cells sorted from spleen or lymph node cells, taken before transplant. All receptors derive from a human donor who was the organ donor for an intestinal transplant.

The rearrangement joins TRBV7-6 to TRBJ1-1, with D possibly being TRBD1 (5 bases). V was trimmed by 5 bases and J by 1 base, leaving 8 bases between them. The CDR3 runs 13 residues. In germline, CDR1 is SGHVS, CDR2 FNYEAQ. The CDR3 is CASSPGRNTEAFF. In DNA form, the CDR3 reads TGTGCCAGCAGCCCAGGGCGGAACACTGAAGCTTTCTTT. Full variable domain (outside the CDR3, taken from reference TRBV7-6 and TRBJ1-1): GAGVSQSPRYKVTKRGQDVALRCDPISGHVSLYWYRQALGQGPEFLTYFNYEAQQDKSGLPNDRFSAERPEGSISTLTIQRTEQRDSAMYRCASSPGRNTEAFFGQGTRLTVV.

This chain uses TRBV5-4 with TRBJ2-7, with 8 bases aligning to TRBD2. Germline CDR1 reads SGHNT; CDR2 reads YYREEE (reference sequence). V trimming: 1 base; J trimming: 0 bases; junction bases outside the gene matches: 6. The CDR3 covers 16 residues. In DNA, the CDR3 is TGTGCCAGCAGCTTGTATGGGACTAGTGTCTCCTACGAGCAGTACGTC. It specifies CASSLYGTSVSYEQYV.

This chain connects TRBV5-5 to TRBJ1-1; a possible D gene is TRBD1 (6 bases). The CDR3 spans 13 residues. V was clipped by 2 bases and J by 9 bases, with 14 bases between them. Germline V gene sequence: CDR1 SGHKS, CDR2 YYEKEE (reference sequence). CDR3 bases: TGTGCCAGCAGCTTAACAGGGACGTCAAAAGCTTTCTTT. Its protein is CASSLTGTSKAFF. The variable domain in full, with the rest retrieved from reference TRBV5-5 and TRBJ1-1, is DAGVTQSPTHLIKTRGQQVTLRCSPISGHKSVSWYQQVLGQGPQFIFQYYEKEERGRGNFPDRFSARQFPNYSSELNVNALLLGDSALYLCASSLTGTSKAFFGQGTRLTVV.

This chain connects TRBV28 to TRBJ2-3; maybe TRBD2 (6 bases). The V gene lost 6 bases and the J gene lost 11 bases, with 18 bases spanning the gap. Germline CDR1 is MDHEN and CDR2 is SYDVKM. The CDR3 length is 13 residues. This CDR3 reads CASSPLTRGVQYF. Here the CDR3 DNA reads TGTGCCAGCAGCCCCCTGACTAGGGGAGTGCAGTATTTT. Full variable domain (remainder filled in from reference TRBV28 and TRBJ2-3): DVKVTQSSRYLVKRTGEKVFLECVQDMDHENMFWYRQDPGLGLRLIYFSYDVKMKEKGDIPEGYSVSREKKERFSLILESASTNQTSMYLCASSPLTRGVQYFGPGTRLTVL.

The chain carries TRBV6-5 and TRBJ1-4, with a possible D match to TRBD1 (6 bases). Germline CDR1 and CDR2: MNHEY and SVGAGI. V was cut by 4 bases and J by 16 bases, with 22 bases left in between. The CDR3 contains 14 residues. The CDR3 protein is CASSSLSAGAIWFF. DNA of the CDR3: TGTGCCAGCAGTTCTCTCTCTGCGGGGGCGATATGGTTTTTT.

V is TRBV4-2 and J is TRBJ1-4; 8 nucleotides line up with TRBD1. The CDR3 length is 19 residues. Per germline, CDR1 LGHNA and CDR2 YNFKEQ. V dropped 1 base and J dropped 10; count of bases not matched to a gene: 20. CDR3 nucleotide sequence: TGTGCCAGCAGCCAAGGTTCTAGCTTAGATTCAGGGGGCGTTGGAAAACTGTTTTTT. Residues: CASSQGSSLDSGGVGKLFF.

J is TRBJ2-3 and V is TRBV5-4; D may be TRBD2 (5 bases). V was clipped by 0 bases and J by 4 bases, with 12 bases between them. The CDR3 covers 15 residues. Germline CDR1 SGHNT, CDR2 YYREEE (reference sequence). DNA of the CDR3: TGTGCCAGCAGCTTGGAGGCCGGAGGCGCAGATACGCAGTATTTT. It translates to CASSLEAGGADTQYF. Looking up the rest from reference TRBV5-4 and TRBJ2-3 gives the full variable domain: ETGVTQSPTHLIKTRGQQVTLRCSSQSGHNTVSWYQQALGQGPQFIFQYYREEENGRGNFPPRFSGLQFPNYSSELNVNALELDDSALYLCASSLEAGGADTQYFGPGTRLTVL.

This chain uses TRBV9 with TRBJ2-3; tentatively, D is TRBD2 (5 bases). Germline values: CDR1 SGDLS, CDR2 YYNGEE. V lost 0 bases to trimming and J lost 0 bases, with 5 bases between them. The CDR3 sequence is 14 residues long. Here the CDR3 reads CASSVAGSTDTQYF. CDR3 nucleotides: TGTGCCAGCAGCGTAGCGGGGAGCACAGATACGCAGTATTTT.

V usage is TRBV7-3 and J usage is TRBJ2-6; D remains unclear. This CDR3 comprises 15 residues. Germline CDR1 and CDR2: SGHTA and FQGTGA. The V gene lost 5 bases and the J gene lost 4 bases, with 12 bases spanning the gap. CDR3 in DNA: TGTGCCAGCAGCCCCGAGGTCTCCGGGGCCAACGTCCTGACTTTC. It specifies CASSPEVSGANVLTF.

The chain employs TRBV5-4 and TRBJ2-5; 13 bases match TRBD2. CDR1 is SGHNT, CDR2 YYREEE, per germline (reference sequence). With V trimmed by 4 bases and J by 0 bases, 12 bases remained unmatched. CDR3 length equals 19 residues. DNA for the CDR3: TGTGCCAGCAGCCCGGGACTAGCGGGGTCGCTGGGGTACCAAGAGACCCAGTACTTC. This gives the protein CASSPGLAGSLGYQETQYF.

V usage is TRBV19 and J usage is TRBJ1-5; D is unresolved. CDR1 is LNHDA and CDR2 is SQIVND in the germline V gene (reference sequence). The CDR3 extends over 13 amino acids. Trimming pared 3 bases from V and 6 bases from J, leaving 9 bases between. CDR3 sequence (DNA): TGTGCCAGTAGTATCGAAGGAGGTCAGCCCCAGCATTTT. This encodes CASSIEGGQPQHF.

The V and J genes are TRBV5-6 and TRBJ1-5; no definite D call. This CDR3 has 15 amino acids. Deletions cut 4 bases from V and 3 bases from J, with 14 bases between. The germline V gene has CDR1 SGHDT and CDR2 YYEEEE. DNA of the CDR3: TGTGCCAGCAGCCTGACAAAGGAGGACAATCAGCCCCAGCATTTT. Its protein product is CASSLTKEDNQPQHF.

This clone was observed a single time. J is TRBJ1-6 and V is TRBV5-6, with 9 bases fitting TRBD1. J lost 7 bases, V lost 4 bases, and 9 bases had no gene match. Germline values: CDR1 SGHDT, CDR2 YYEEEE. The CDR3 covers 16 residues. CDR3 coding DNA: TGTGCCAGCAGCCCCCGGGACAGGGCTTGGAATTCACCCCTCCACTTT. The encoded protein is CASSPRDRAWNSPLHF.

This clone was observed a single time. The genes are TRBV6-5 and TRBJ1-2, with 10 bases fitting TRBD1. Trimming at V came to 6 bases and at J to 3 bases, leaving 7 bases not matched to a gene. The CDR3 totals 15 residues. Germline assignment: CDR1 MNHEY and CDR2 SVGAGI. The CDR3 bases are TGTGCCAGCAGCTACCGGGACAGGGGAGACTATGGCTACACCTTC. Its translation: CASSYRDRGDYGYTF.

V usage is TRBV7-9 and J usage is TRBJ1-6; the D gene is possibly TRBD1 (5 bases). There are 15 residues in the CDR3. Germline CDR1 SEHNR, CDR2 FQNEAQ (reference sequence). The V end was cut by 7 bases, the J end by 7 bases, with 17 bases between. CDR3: CASTPDGAGNSPLHF. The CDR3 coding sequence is TGTGCCAGCACCCCAGATGGGGCTGGGAATTCACCCCTCCACTTT.